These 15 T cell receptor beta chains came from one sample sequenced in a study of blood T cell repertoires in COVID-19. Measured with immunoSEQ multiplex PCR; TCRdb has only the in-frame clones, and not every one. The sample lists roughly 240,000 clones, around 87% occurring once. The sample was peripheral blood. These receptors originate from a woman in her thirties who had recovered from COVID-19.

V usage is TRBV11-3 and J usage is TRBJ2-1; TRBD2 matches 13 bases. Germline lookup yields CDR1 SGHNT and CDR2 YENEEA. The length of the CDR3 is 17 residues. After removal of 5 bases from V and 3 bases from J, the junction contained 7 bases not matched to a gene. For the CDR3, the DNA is TGTGCCAGCAGCATCGGGACTAGCGGGGACGTCTACAATGAGCAGTTCTTC. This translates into CASSIGTSGDVYNEQFF.

The CDR3 is CASSWGGGTDTQYF. For the CDR3, the DNA is TGTGCCAGCAGCTGGGGAGGTGGGACAGATACGCAGTATTTT. The chain combines TRBV7-3 with TRBJ2-3; possibly TRBD2 for D (6 bases). CDR1 and CDR2 (germline): SGHTA, FQGTGA. The CDR3 is made up of 14 amino acids. V dropped 4 bases and J dropped 3 bases, with 11 bases sitting between them.

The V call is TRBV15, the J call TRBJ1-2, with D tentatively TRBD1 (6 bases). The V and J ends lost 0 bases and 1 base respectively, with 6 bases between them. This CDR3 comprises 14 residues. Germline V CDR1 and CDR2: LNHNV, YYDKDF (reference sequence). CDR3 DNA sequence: TGTGCCACCAGCAGAGACAGGGGTAACTATGGCTACACCTTC. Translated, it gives CATSRDRGNYGYTF.

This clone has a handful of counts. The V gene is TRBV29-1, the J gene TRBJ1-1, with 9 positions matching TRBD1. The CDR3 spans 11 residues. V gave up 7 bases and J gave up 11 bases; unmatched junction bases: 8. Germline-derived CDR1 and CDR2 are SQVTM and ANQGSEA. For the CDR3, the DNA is TGCAGCGCTTACAGGGGGCGGGGGGCTTTCTTT. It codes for CSAYRGRGAFF.

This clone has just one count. The CDR3 coding sequence is TGTGCCAGCAGTGTCGAACAGGGTCATGAAAAACTGTTTTTT. Encoded protein: CASSVEQGHEKLFF. The chain links TRBV2 to TRBJ1-4; possibly TRBD1 for D (6 bases). Trimming cost V 4 bases and J 6 bases, with 12 bases left between them. Per the germline V gene, CDR1 is SNHLY and CDR2 is FYNNEI. This CDR3 spans 14 amino acids.

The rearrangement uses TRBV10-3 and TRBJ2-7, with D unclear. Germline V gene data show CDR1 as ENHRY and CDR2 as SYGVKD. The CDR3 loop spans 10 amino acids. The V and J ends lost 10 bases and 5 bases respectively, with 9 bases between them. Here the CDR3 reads CASRSHEQYF. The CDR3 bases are TGTGCCAGTAGGAGTCACGAGCAGTACTTC.

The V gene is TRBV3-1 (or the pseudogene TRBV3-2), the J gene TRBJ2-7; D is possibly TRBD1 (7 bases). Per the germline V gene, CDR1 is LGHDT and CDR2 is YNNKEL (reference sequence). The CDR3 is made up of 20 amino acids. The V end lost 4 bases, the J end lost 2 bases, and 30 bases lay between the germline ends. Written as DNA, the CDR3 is TGTGCCAGCAGCCTTACGAAGAACACCCTCGCAGGGGGGCGTCCCTACGAGCAGTACTTC. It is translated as CASSLTKNTLAGGRPYEQYF.

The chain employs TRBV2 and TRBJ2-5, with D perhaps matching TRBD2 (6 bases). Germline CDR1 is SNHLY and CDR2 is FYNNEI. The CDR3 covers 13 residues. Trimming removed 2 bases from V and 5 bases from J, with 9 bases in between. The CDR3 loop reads CASSEQGGETQYF. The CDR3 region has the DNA TGTGCCAGCAGTGAACAGGGAGGCGAGACCCAGTACTTC.

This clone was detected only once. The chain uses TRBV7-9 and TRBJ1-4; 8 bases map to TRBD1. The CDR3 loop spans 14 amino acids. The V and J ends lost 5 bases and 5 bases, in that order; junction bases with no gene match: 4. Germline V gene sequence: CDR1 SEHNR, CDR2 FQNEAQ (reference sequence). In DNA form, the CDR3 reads TGTGCCAGCAGCCCGACAGGGGCGAATGAAAAACTGTTTTTT. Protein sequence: CASSPTGANEKLFF.

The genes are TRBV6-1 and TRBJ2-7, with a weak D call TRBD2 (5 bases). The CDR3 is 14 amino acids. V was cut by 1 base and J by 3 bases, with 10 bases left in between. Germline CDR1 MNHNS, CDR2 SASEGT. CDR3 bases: TGTGCCAGCAGTGAAGATCGGGGTTTCTACGAGCAGTACTTC. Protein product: CASSEDRGFYEQYF.

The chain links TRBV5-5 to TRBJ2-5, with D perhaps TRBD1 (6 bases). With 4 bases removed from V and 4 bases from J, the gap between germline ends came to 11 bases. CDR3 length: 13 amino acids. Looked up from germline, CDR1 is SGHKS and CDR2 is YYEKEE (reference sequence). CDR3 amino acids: CASSLPRGETQYF. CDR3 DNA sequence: TGTGCCAGCAGCCTACCCAGGGGAGAGACCCAGTACTTC.

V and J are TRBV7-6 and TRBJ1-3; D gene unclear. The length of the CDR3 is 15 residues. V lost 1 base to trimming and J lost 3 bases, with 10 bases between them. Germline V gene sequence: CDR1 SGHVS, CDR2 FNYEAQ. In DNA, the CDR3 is TGTGCCAGCAGCTTAGATTCCCGGGTTGGAAACACCATATATTTT. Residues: CASSLDSRVGNTIYF.

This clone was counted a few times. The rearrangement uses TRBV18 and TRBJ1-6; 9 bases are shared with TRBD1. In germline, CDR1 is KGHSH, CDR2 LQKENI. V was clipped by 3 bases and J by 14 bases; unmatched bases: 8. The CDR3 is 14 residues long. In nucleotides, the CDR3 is TGTGCCAGCTCACCGGGACAGGGAGAATCCACCCTCCACTTT. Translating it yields CASSPGQGESTLHF.

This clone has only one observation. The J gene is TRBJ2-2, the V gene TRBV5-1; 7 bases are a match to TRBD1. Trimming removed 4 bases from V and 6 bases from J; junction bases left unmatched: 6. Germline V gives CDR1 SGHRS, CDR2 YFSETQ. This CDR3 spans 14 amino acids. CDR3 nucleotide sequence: TGCGCCAGCAGCCTAAGACAGGGAGCCGGGGAGCTGTTTTTT. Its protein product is CASSLRQGAGELFF.

CDR3 protein: CASSLIPSGGAGIGNEQFF. As DNA, the CDR3 is TGTGCCAGCAGCTTAATACCTAGCGGGGGGGCCGGTATAGGGAATGAGCAGTTCTTC. This rearrangement joins TRBV7-2 to TRBJ2-1; 12 bases fit TRBD2. V lost 2 bases to trimming and J lost 7 bases; unmatched junction nucleotides: 15. CDR1 is SGHTA and CDR2 is FQGNSA in the germline V gene. CDR3 length: 19 amino acids.